This T cell receptor (beta chain) was found in a study of human T cells and chemical hapten exposure. Findings and caveats of the study: Expanded TCRs produced significantly more large CDR3 similarity clusters than controls did. Healthy individuals' immune responses may differ from those of donors, who had alopecia. TCRs whose frequency exceeded 1 in 1000 remained the same following DPC sensitization. Counts of TCRs expanded at PT1 correlated positively with patch test score.

Using its own MiXCR run on the RACE reads, TCRdb lists one record per CDR3 protein. This sample yields some 120,000 distinct CDR3 sequences, of which 9.5% to 13% are seen a single time; about 1.4% belongs to the top ten. As for time point: patch test 1, 2 weeks after DPC sensitization. Stated treatment: therapeutic diphenylcyclopropenone sensitization with weekly scalp DPC. This clonotype was detected a few times. The antigen is unknown. The CDR3 length is 16 residues. V was pared by 3 bases and J by 4 bases, with 9 bases of the junction left unmatched. Germline values: CDR1 SGDLS, CDR2 YYNGEE. The chain combines TRBV9 with TRBJ2-2; 7 bases line up with TRBD1. The sample here was whole blood, taken in connection with sensitization to the hapten diphenylcyclopropenone (DPC). The clonotype comes from a woman aged 45-60 years with alopecia areata. Some clones in this sample may be carry-over from other donors' samples. The CDR3 DNA reads TGTGCCAGCAGCGCCGGGACGACAGGGCCCACCGGGGAGCTGTTTTTT. It yields the protein CASSAGTTGPTGELFF.